The clone carrying this TCR beta chain was detected many times. This entry comes from a study of T cells in Graves' hyperthyroidism and ophthalmopathy. Researchers amplified the TCR beta CDR3 regions from RNA transcripts. HTBI primers drove first-round RT-PCR of the TCR CDR3. TCRdb reprocessed the multiplex PCR reads via MiXCR and lists one record per CDR3 protein. Of a few hundred thousand distinct CDR3 sequences listed, around 16% were seen once; the top ten hold over 25%. In germline, CDR1 is SGHAT, CDR2 FQNNGV. Trimming removed 6 bases from V and 1 base from J; junction bases left unmatched: 4. The CDR3 covers 14 residues.

Sequencing was performed on blood. This clonotype was obtained from a woman aged 30 to 39 with Graves' ophthalmopathy. The J gene is TRBJ2-7, the V gene TRBV11-2; 9 bases match TRBD1. The CDR3 region has the DNA TGTGCCAGCAGTTTCGGGACAGGGTCCTACGAGCAGTACTTC. Its protein is CASSFGTGSYEQYF.